These 27 T cell receptor beta chains originate from one sample sequenced in a study of identical twins. TCRdb re-analysed the 5' RACE reads in MiXCR, keeping a single row per CDR3 protein. Among some 330,000 distinct CDR3 sequences listed, approximately 10% were seen once. The sample comprised naive T cells sorted from blood. All receptors derive from a woman aged 45-65 years in good health.

The J gene is TRBJ2-6, the V gene TRBV3-1; D is unresolved. The CDR3 runs to 17 residues. The germline V gene has CDR1 LGHDT and CDR2 YNNKEL (reference sequence). V shed 0 bases and J shed 1 base, with 10 bases lying between them. The CDR3 reads CASSQDPIGSGANVLTF. CDR3 coding DNA: TGTGCCAGCAGCCAAGATCCTATCGGGTCTGGGGCCAACGTCCTGACTTTC. The variable domain in full, with the rest retrieved from reference TRBV3-1 and TRBJ2-6, is DTAVSQTPKYLVTQMGNDKSIKCEQNLGHDTMYWYKQDSKKFLKIMFSYNNKELIINETVPNRFSPKSPDKAHLNLHINSLELGDSAVYFCASSQDPIGSGANVLTFGAGSRLTVL.

As for this clonotype: As the CDR3 is not closed by the conserved phenylalanine or tryptophan, this likely results from a read error. V is TRBV24-1 and J is TRBJ2-2, with 12 nucleotides matching TRBD1. Germline V CDR1 and CDR2: KGHDR, SFDVKD. The CDR3 covers 16 residues. With V trimmed by 9 bases and J by 4 bases, 8 bases remained unmatched. CDR3 coding DNA: TGTGCCACCCAACCCGGGACAGGGGGCCCCACCGGGGAGCTGTTTTAT. Translated, it gives CATQPGTGGPTGELFY.

A few counts support this clonotype. J is TRBJ2-4 and V is TRBV20-1, with 11 bases fitting TRBD2. This CDR3 region has 18 residues. Trimming at V came to 3 bases and at J to 1 base, leaving 11 bases not matched to a gene. Germline values: CDR1 DFQATT, CDR2 SNEGSKA (reference sequence). CDR3 nucleotides: TGCAGTGCTAGGGGGACAATAGCGGGAGGGCCGGCCAAAAACATTCAGTACTTC. Translation gives CSARGTIAGGPAKNIQYF.

The gene calls are TRBV7-9 and TRBJ2-2; D gene uncertain. The CDR3 is 13 residues long. V dropped 5 bases and J dropped 11 bases, with 15 bases sitting between them. Per germline, CDR1 SEHNR and CDR2 FQNEAQ (reference sequence). The CDR3 reads CASSPRAEQELFF. In DNA form, the CDR3 reads TGTGCCAGCAGCCCCCGGGCGGAACAAGAGCTGTTTTTT. Using reference TRBV7-9 and TRBJ2-2 for the parts outside the CDR3, the full variable domain is DTGVSQNPRHKITKRGQNVTFRCDPISEHNRLYWYRQTLGQGPEFLTYFQNEAQLEKSRLLSDRFSAERPKGSFSTLEIQRTEQGDSAMYLCASSPRAEQELFFGEGSRLTVL.

Ten or more counts support this clonotype. This chain uses TRBV10-3 with TRBJ2-5; TRBD1 or TRBD2 may be the D gene (6 bases each). The germline gives CDR1 ENHRY, CDR2 SYGVKD. The CDR3 contains 15 residues. Trimming took 2 bases from V and 3 from J, leaving 13 bases between them. CDR3 in DNA: TGTGCCATCAGTGAGAGGGGGACTTCCAAAGAGACCCAGTACTTC. Its translation: CAISERGTSKETQYF.

This clonotype came up a few times. The rearrangement links TRBV20-1 to TRBJ1-1, with 7 bases lining up with TRBD1. There are 14 residues in the CDR3. V gave up 1 base and J gave up 2 bases; unmatched junction bases: 4. Germline CDR1 reads DFQATT; CDR2 reads SNEGSKA (reference sequence). The CDR3: CSARATGQNTEAFF. CDR3 nucleotide sequence: TGCAGTGCTAGAGCGACAGGGCAAAACACTGAAGCTTTCTTT.

This clonotype was seen more than once but under ten times. The V call is TRBV6-5, the J call TRBJ1-3, with TRBD1 matching over 10 bases. CDR1 and CDR2 from the germline V gene are MNHEY and SVGAGI. The CDR3 loop spans 17 amino acids. V shed 6 bases and J 0 bases; nucleotides not matched to a gene: 8. The DNA for the CDR3 is TGTGCCAGCAGCCCTGACAGGGGGCACCCCTCTGGAAACACCATATATTTT. It is translated as CASSPDRGHPSGNTIYF.

This clonotype was picked up a small number of times. J is TRBJ2-3 and V is TRBV5-1; 11 positions match TRBD1. Unmatched junction bases numbered 6, after V lost 4 bases and J lost 5 bases. The CDR3 consists of 15 residues. Germline V CDR1 and CDR2: SGHRS, YFSETQ. CDR3 loop: CASSPGQGGVDTQYF. CDR3 coding DNA: TGCGCCAGCAGCCCGGGACAGGGGGGAGTAGATACGCAGTATTTT.

This clonotype came up many times. V usage is TRBV3-1 and J usage is TRBJ2-1, with D possibly being TRBD1 or TRBD2 (5 bases each). The CDR3 spans 15 residues. V lost 5 bases and J 7 bases, leaving 18 bases between the germline ends. Germline V gene data show CDR1 as LGHDT and CDR2 as YNNKEL (reference sequence). The CDR3 spells CASSERDPYPNEQFF. CDR3 nucleotides: TGTGCCAGCAGCGAACGGGACCCCTATCCAAATGAGCAGTTCTTC.

The genes are TRBV7-2 and TRBJ2-1, with TRBD2 matching over 9 bases. The J segment lost 9 bases and the V segment lost 5 bases, leaving 8 bases of the junction unmatched. CDR3 size: 14 residues. Germline V gives CDR1 SGHTA, CDR2 FQGNSA. CDR3 residues: CASSPGTSLGEQFF. CDR3 sequence (DNA): TGTGCCAGCAGCCCCGGGACTAGCTTAGGTGAGCAGTTCTTC.

V gene TRBV16 combines with J gene TRBJ1-2; D is unclear. Trimming pared 1 base from V and 8 bases from J, leaving 14 bases between. The CDR3 extends over 14 amino acids. Germline-derived CDR1 and CDR2 are KGHSY and FQNENV. The CDR3 is CASSQFSQSGGYTF. The CDR3 nucleotides read TGTGCCAGCAGCCAATTCTCCCAGAGCGGCGGCTACACCTTC.

The J gene is TRBJ1-5, the V gene TRBV7-9; D ambiguous. The CDR3 is 18 amino acids. V lost 3 bases, J lost 11 bases, and 29 bases lay in between. In germline, CDR1 is SEHNR, CDR2 FQNEAQ (reference sequence). Here the CDR3 reads CASSFGFEVPGFYDAQHF. In DNA form, the CDR3 reads TGTGCCAGCAGCTTTGGGTTTGAGGTACCGGGATTCTACGATGCCCAGCATTTT.

The CDR3 sequence: CASSRVPPGGNNEQFF. The CDR3 DNA follows: TGTGCCAGCAGCCGCGTCCCCCCCGGGGGTAACAATGAGCAGTTCTTC. The chain uses TRBV7-9 and TRBJ2-1; perhaps TRBD2 as D (6 bases). The CDR3 has 16 residues. In germline, CDR1 is SEHNR, CDR2 FQNEAQ (reference sequence). Trimming cost V 5 bases and J 5 bases, with 19 bases left between them.

The chain links TRBV24-1 to TRBJ2-1; no reliable D call. The CDR3 totals 12 residues. Germline V gene sequence: CDR1 KGHDR, CDR2 SFDVKD. Trimming removed 1 base from V and 6 bases from J, with 3 bases in between. In DNA, the CDR3 is TGTGCCACCAGTGATTTTGCCAATGAGCAGTTCTTC. Protein product: CATSDFANEQFF.

V gene TRBV20-1 combines with J gene TRBJ2-3, with D possibly being TRBD2 (5 bases). The CDR3 contains 16 residues. CDR1 DFQATT and CDR2 SNEGSKA come from the germline V gene (reference sequence). The V gene lost 0 bases and the J gene lost 0 bases, with 13 bases spanning the gap. The CDR3 reads CSARDPTRRSTDTQYF. The DNA of the CDR3 is TGCAGTGCTAGAGATCCAACTAGAAGGAGCACAGATACGCAGTATTTT.

This clonotype was observed a handful of times. The J gene is TRBJ1-2, the V gene TRBV5-1; no clear D. The CDR3 extends over 15 amino acids. Trimming left V 5 bases short and J 4 bases short, with 18 bases between. From germline, CDR1 is SGHRS and CDR2 YFSETQ. Here the CDR3 DNA reads TGCGCCAGCAGGGATTTATCAGGAACCCCCTATGGCTACACCTTC. Translation gives CASRDLSGTPYGYTF.

This chain joins TRBV5-1 and TRBJ2-5; 7 bases align to TRBD2. The CDR3 covers 13 residues. V lost 6 bases to trimming and J lost 5 bases; unmatched junction nucleotides: 7. Germline V gene lookup returns CDR1 SGHRS and CDR2 YFSETQ. The CDR3 DNA reads as TGCGCCAGCATGCTAGCCGGGGGGGAGACCCAGTACTTC. It is translated as CASMLAGGETQYF. The full variable domain, its missing parts supplied by reference TRBV5-1 and TRBJ2-5, is KAGVTQTPRYLIKTRGQQVTLSCSPISGHRSVSWYQQTPGQGLQFLFEYFSETQRNKGNFPGRFSGRQFSNSRSEMNVSTLELGDSALYLCASMLAGGETQYFGPGTRLLVL.

This clonotype was observed a few times. The chain combines TRBV20-1 with TRBJ2-1, with D perhaps TRBD2 (6 bases). The CDR3 totals 16 residues. Germline V CDR1 and CDR2: DFQATT, SNEGSKA (reference sequence). V was clipped by 6 bases and J by 7 bases, with 25 bases between them. In nucleotides, the CDR3 is TGCAGTGCCCGAGTTCCCGGGACTCCGGTTATTAATGAGCAGTTCTTC. Amino acids: CSARVPGTPVINEQFF.

This clonotype was seen repeatedly, ten times or more. The chain recombines TRBV12-3 or TRBV12-4 with TRBJ2-7; 12 bases line up with TRBD2. The CDR3 loop spans 16 amino acids. V lost 4 bases and J lost 6; bases outside the gene matches: 10. The CDR3 is CASSSNAGLAGGEQYF. For the CDR3, the DNA is TGTGCCAGCAGTTCTAACGCGGGACTAGCGGGCGGCGAGCAGTACTTC.

The chain links TRBV6-2 or TRBV6-3 to TRBJ2-1, with a tentative D call TRBD1 (7 bases). Germline assignment: CDR1 MNHEY and CDR2 SVGEGT. The germline V and J ends were trimmed by 7 bases and 1 base, with 17 bases remaining between them. CDR3 length: 16 amino acids. In DNA form, the CDR3 reads TGTGCCAGCATCAACAAACAGGGGAGGTCCTACAATGAGCAGTTCTTC. Translated, it gives CASINKQGRSYNEQFF.

The rearrangement joins TRBV11-3 to TRBJ2-1, with 12 bases identical to TRBD2. Trimming at V came to 5 bases and at J to 5 bases, leaving 4 bases not matched to a gene. There are 15 residues in the CDR3. Germline loops: CDR1 SGHNT, CDR2 YENEEA. The CDR3, as DNA: TGTGCCAGCAGCCAGTGGACTAGCGGGAACAATGAGCAGTTCTTC. Its protein is CASSQWTSGNNEQFF. Drawing the rest from reference TRBV11-3 and TRBJ2-1, the complete variable domain is EAGVVQSPRYKIIEKKQPVAFWCNPISGHNTLYWYLQNLGQGPELLIRYENEEAVDDSQLPKDRFSAERLKGVDSTLKIQPAELGDSAVYLCASSQWTSGNNEQFFGPGTRLTVL.

This clonotype was detected ten times or more. The chain couples TRBV12-3 or TRBV12-4 to TRBJ2-6; D not resolved. This CDR3 region has 14 residues. The ends were cut back, 5 bases at V and 0 bases at J, with 5 bases in the middle. The CDR3 here is CASSPSSGANVLTF. The CDR3 DNA reads TGTGCCAGCAGTCCATCCTCTGGGGCCAACGTCCTGACTTTC.

This clonotype appeared many times. The V and J genes are TRBV20-1 and TRBJ2-1; unclear D gene. The CDR3 is 14 residues long. From germline, CDR1 is DFQATT and CDR2 SNEGSKA (reference sequence). Deletions cut 0 bases from V and 0 bases from J, with 6 bases between. The chain's CDR3 is CSARDGDSYNEQFF. CDR3 DNA sequence: TGCAGTGCTAGAGATGGGGACTCCTACAATGAGCAGTTCTTC.

This clonotype was detected a few times. The chain recombines TRBV29-1 with TRBJ1-1; TRBD1 might be the D (5 bases). With 4 bases removed from V and 0 bases from J, the gap between germline ends came to 6 bases. The CDR3 is made up of 12 amino acids. The germline CDR1 and CDR2 sequences are SQVTM and ANQGSEA. The chain's CDR3 is CSVGQMNTEAFF. The CDR3 coding sequence is TGCAGCGTTGGACAGATGAACACTGAAGCTTTCTTT.

This clonotype has ten or more counts. The chain couples TRBV20-1 to TRBJ2-5; 11 bases are shared with TRBD2. The CDR3 extends over 13 amino acids. Germline CDR1 DFQATT, CDR2 SNEGSKA (reference sequence). V was clipped by 5 bases and J by 5 bases; unmatched bases: 4. The CDR3 DNA is TGCAGTGCTGAACTAGCGGGAGAGGAGACCCAGTACTTC. Encoded protein: CSAELAGEETQYF.

The chain couples TRBV29-1 to TRBJ2-5; 11 bases agree with TRBD1. V shed 6 bases, J shed 5 bases, and the junction held 2 bases outside the gene matches. There are 12 residues in the CDR3. CDR1 and CDR2 (germline): SQVTM, ANQGSEA. CDR3 nucleotide sequence: TGCAGCGTGGACAGGGGGCTCGAGACCCAGTACTTC. Amino acids: CSVDRGLETQYF.

The rearrangement links TRBV4-1 to TRBJ2-3; 7 nucleotides line up with TRBD2. The V gene's germline CDR1 is MGHRA and CDR2 YSYEKL. After removal of 0 bases from V and 3 bases from J, the junction contained 12 bases not matched to a gene. The length of the CDR3 is 18 residues. The CDR3 reads CASSQDPSAGESTDTQYF. The CDR3 region has the DNA TGCGCCAGCAGCCAAGACCCCTCGGCGGGAGAAAGTACAGATACGCAGTATTTT.